Listed below are T cell receptor beta chains from one sample, sequenced in a study of T cell changes during pregnancy in multiple sclerosis. The data were produced by immunoSEQ multiplex PCR, yet TCRdb's version contains in-frame clones alone and is incomplete. Seen here are tens of thousands of clones, about nine tenths observed once, and the top ten hold approximately 4%. The sequences come from peripheral blood, collected after pregnancy. The receptors shown here come from a female donor in good health, enrolled as a control in a pregnancy study. The CDR3 runs from the conserved cysteine through the conserved F or W. Each record gives: V gene, J gene, D gene, clone size, CDR3 protein, CDR3 DNA. A D gene is named only where the DNA matches it firmly. Size values are once, few and many counts, or a class for expanded clones, and some rows have none.

v_gene: TRBV6-4
j_gene: TRBJ2-6
d_gene: -
abundance: -
CDR3aa: CASRGFGANVLTF
CDR3nt: TGTGCCAGCCGGGGTTTTGGGGCCAACGTCCTGACTTTC

v_gene: TRBV6-4
j_gene: TRBJ2-1
d_gene: TRBD2
abundance: -
CDR3aa: CASSSGTYNEQFF
CDR3nt: TGTGCCAGCAGTAGCGGGACCTACAATGAGCAGTTCTTC

v_gene: TRBV19
j_gene: TRBJ1-5
d_gene: -
abundance: -
CDR3aa: CASRGARQPQHF
CDR3nt: TGTGCCAGTAGGGGGGCACGTCAGCCCCAGCATTTT

v_gene: TRBV2
j_gene: TRBJ2-3
d_gene: TRBD1
abundance: -
CDR3aa: CARAVGTASTDTQYF
CDR3nt: TGTGCCAGAGCAGTGGGGACAGCTAGCACAGATACGCAGTATTTT

v_gene: TRBV5-1
j_gene: TRBJ2-5
d_gene: TRBD1
abundance: once
CDR3aa: CASSLGQGGFQETQYF
CDR3nt: TGCGCCAGCAGCTTGGGACAGGGGGGATTCCAAGAGACCCAGTACTTC

v_gene: TRBV25-1
j_gene: TRBJ2-7
d_gene: -
abundance: -
CDR3aa: CASSEYSEQYF
CDR3nt: TGTGCCAGCAGTGAGTACAGCGAGCAGTACTTC

v_gene: TRBV9
j_gene: TRBJ2-7
d_gene: -
abundance: -
CDR3aa: CARQNPYEQYF
CDR3nt: TGTGCCAGACAGAACCCCTACGAGCAGTACTTC

v_gene: TRBV19
j_gene: TRBJ2-1
d_gene: TRBD2
abundance: -
CDR3aa: CASSAWTSGDNEQFF
CDR3nt: TGTGCCAGTAGTGCCTGGACTAGCGGGGACAATGAGCAGTTCTTC

v_gene: TRBV5-1
j_gene: TRBJ2-7
d_gene: TRBD2
abundance: -
CDR3aa: CASSLGGSTGGLYEQYF
CDR3nt: TGCGCCAGCAGCTTGGGAGGTTCAACGGGGGGACTCTACGAGCAGTACTTC

v_gene: TRBV11-2
j_gene: TRBJ2-2
d_gene: -
abundance: few
CDR3aa: CASSLGRNTGELFF
CDR3nt: TGTGCCAGCAGCTTGGGGAGGAACACCGGGGAGCTGTTTTTT

v_gene: TRBV4-3
j_gene: TRBJ1-2
d_gene: TRBD1
abundance: -
CDR3aa: CASRQGLSYGYTF
CDR3nt: TGCGCCAGCAGACAGGGGTTGAGCTATGGCTACACCTTC

v_gene: TRBV7-3
j_gene: TRBJ2-1
d_gene: TRBD2
abundance: -
CDR3aa: CASSPLAGSSYNEQFF
CDR3nt: TGTGCCAGCAGCCCCCTAGCGGGGAGCTCCTACAATGAGCAGTTCTTC

v_gene: TRBV28
j_gene: TRBJ2-3
d_gene: -
abundance: -
CDR3aa: CASSRDSTSTDTQYF
CDR3nt: TGTGCCAGCAGCCGGGACTCCACTAGCACAGATACGCAGTATTTT

v_gene: TRBV2
j_gene: TRBJ2-1
d_gene: TRBD1
abundance: -
CDR3aa: CASSEGTGYNEQFF
CDR3nt: TGTGCCAGCAGTGAGGGGACAGGGTACAATGAGCAGTTCTTC

v_gene: TRBV19
j_gene: TRBJ2-2
d_gene: TRBD2
abundance: -
CDR3aa: CASSTGGTSGVTGELFF
CDR3nt: TGTGCCAGTAGTACAGGAGGGACTAGCGGGGTCACCGGGGAGCTGTTTTTT

v_gene: TRBV28
j_gene: TRBJ2-5
d_gene: TRBD1
abundance: -
CDR3aa: CASTEQGARETQYF
CDR3nt: TGTGCCAGCACTGAACAGGGGGCGAGGGAGACCCAGTACTTC

v_gene: TRBV5-1
j_gene: TRBJ1-3
d_gene: -
abundance: -
CDR3aa: CASSLAFPMNTIYF
CDR3nt: TGCGCCAGCAGCTTGGCATTCCCTATGAACACCATATATTTT

v_gene: TRBV5-6
j_gene: TRBJ2-2
d_gene: -
abundance: -
CDR3aa: CASSLVGATGELFF
CDR3nt: TGTGCCAGCAGCTTGGTAGGGGCCACCGGGGAGCTGTTTTTT

v_gene: TRBV10-3
j_gene: TRBJ1-1
d_gene: TRBD1
abundance: -
CDR3aa: CAISGGQLNTEAFF
CDR3nt: TGTGCCATCAGTGGGGGACAGCTGAACACTGAAGCTTTCTTT

v_gene: TRBV2
j_gene: TRBJ2-5
d_gene: -
abundance: -
CDR3aa: CASISSGQETQYF
CDR3nt: TGTGCCAGCATTTCGTCGGGGCAAGAGACCCAGTACTTC

v_gene: TRBV6-5
j_gene: TRBJ1-3
d_gene: -
abundance: few
CDR3aa: CASSYDSLSGNTIYF
CDR3nt: TGTGCCAGCAGTTACGACAGCCTCTCTGGAAACACCATATATTTT

v_gene: TRBV29-1
j_gene: TRBJ2-6
d_gene: -
abundance: -
CDR3aa: CSVDSSGANVLTF
CDR3nt: TGCAGCGTTGATAGCTCTGGGGCCAACGTCCTGACTTTC

v_gene: TRBV5-1
j_gene: TRBJ2-3
d_gene: -
abundance: -
CDR3aa: CASSLGGSDGRTDTQYF
CDR3nt: TGCGCCAGCAGCTTGGGGGGATCAGATGGGAGGACAGATACGCAGTATTTT

v_gene: TRBV2
j_gene: TRBJ2-1
d_gene: TRBD2
abundance: -
CDR3aa: CASSGLREIYNEQFF
CDR3nt: TGTGCCAGCAGTGGTTTGCGGGAGATCTACAATGAGCAGTTCTTC

v_gene: TRBV4-2
j_gene: TRBJ1-5
d_gene: TRBD1
abundance: -
CDR3aa: CASSPSGGQVNQPQHF
CDR3nt: TGTGCCAGCAGCCCGTCAGGGGGACAGGTCAATCAGCCCCAGCATTTT

v_gene: TRBV9
j_gene: TRBJ2-3
d_gene: -
abundance: -
CDR3aa: CASSASSGTQYF
CDR3nt: TGTGCCAGCAGCGCCTCTTCGGGTACGCAGTATTTT

v_gene: TRBV27
j_gene: TRBJ2-5
d_gene: TRBD2
abundance: -
CDR3aa: CASSLQTAGGPKTQYF
CDR3nt: TGTGCCAGCAGTTTACAGACAGCGGGGGGGCCAAAGACCCAGTACTTC

v_gene: TRBV5-1
j_gene: TRBJ2-7
d_gene: TRBD2
abundance: -
CDR3aa: CASSYGGDYEQYF
CDR3nt: TGCGCCAGCAGCTACGGGGGGGACTACGAGCAGTACTTC

v_gene: TRBV5-1
j_gene: TRBJ1-1
d_gene: -
abundance: -
CDR3aa: CASSPVRMNTEAFF
CDR3nt: TGCGCCAGCAGCCCGGTAAGAATGAACACTGAAGCTTTCTTT

v_gene: TRBV30
j_gene: TRBJ2-5
d_gene: -
abundance: -
CDR3aa: CAWSLGGQETQYF
CDR3nt: TGTGCCTGGAGCTTGGGGGGCCAAGAGACCCAGTACTTC

v_gene: TRBV19
j_gene: TRBJ2-7
d_gene: TRBD2
abundance: -
CDR3aa: CASRTSGSEQYF
CDR3nt: TGTGCCAGTAGGACTAGCGGGAGCGAGCAGTACTTC

v_gene: TRBV5-6
j_gene: TRBJ1-4
d_gene: -
abundance: -
CDR3aa: CASSPGWLTNEKLFF
CDR3nt: TGTGCCAGCAGCCCTGGCTGGTTAACTAATGAAAAACTGTTTTTT

v_gene: TRBV27
j_gene: TRBJ2-1
d_gene: TRBD2
abundance: once
CDR3aa: CASSLGTSGRNEQFF
CDR3nt: TGTGCCAGCAGTTTAGGGACTAGCGGGAGAAATGAGCAGTTCTTC

v_gene: TRBV6-5
j_gene: TRBJ1-2
d_gene: -
abundance: -
CDR3aa: CASTQGTHGYTF
CDR3nt: TGTGCCAGCACTCAGGGAACCCATGGCTACACCTTC

v_gene: TRBV28
j_gene: TRBJ2-1
d_gene: TRBD2
abundance: -
CDR3aa: CASSSGLAGPDDEQFF
CDR3nt: TGTGCCAGCAGTTCGGGACTAGCGGGGCCGGACGATGAGCAGTTCTTC

v_gene: TRBV11-3
j_gene: TRBJ2-2
d_gene: -
abundance: -
CDR3aa: CASSPDIGELFF
CDR3nt: TGTGCCAGCAGCCCAGACATCGGGGAGCTGTTTTTT

v_gene: TRBV5-1
j_gene: TRBJ2-3
d_gene: TRBD2
abundance: -
CDR3aa: CASETSGGGDTQYF
CDR3nt: TGCGCCAGCGAGACTAGCGGGGGCGGGGATACGCAGTATTTT

v_gene: TRBV7-9
j_gene: TRBJ2-3
d_gene: -
abundance: -
CDR3aa: CASSLLRGSTDTQYF
CDR3nt: TGTGCCAGCAGCTTACTTCGCGGCAGCACAGATACGCAGTATTTT

v_gene: TRBV5-6
j_gene: TRBJ1-2
d_gene: TRBD1
abundance: -
CDR3aa: CASSTGTAYGYTF
CDR3nt: TGTGCCAGCAGCACCGGGACAGCTTATGGCTACACCTTC

v_gene: TRBV7-7
j_gene: TRBJ1-2
d_gene: TRBD1
abundance: -
CDR3aa: CASSPGQGINYGYTF
CDR3nt: TGTGCCAGCAGCCCGGGACAGGGGATTAACTATGGCTACACCTTC

v_gene: TRBV28
j_gene: TRBJ2-4
d_gene: -
abundance: -
CDR3aa: CASRGRGIAKNIQYF
CDR3nt: TGTGCCAGCCGCGGCAGGGGAATAGCCAAAAACATTCAGTACTTC

v_gene: TRBV18
j_gene: TRBJ2-1
d_gene: TRBD2
abundance: -
CDR3aa: CASQRGGSYNEQFF
CDR3nt: TGTGCCAGCCAGCGGGGGGGCTCCTACAATGAGCAGTTCTTC

v_gene: TRBV10-1
j_gene: TRBJ2-1
d_gene: TRBD1
abundance: -
CDR3aa: CASSVGQATIYNEQFF
CDR3nt: TGCGCCAGCAGTGTAGGACAGGCGACAATATACAATGAGCAGTTCTTC

v_gene: TRBV11-2
j_gene: TRBJ1-2
d_gene: -
abundance: -
CDR3aa: CASSLATIQGSYGYTF
CDR3nt: TGTGCCAGCAGCTTAGCAACTATACAGGGTAGCTATGGCTACACCTTC

v_gene: TRBV7-8
j_gene: TRBJ2-2
d_gene: TRBD1
abundance: -
CDR3aa: CASSPTRTGITGELFF
CDR3nt: TGTGCCAGCAGCCCGACCCGGACAGGGATCACCGGGGAGCTGTTTTTT

v_gene: TRBV7-2
j_gene: TRBJ2-1
d_gene: TRBD2
abundance: -
CDR3aa: CASSRGTSGRNEQFF
CDR3nt: TGTGCCAGCAGCCGCGGGACTAGCGGGAGAAATGAGCAGTTCTTC

v_gene: TRBV11-2
j_gene: TRBJ1-1
d_gene: -
abundance: -
CDR3aa: CASSLVGYTEAFF
CDR3nt: TGTGCCAGCAGCTTAGTGGGCTACACTGAAGCTTTCTTT

v_gene: TRBV30
j_gene: TRBJ1-6
d_gene: -
abundance: -
CDR3aa: CAWSVQTELTMALHF
CDR3nt: TGTGCCTGGAGTGTACAGACAGAACTGACAATGGCCCTCCACTTT

v_gene: TRBV9
j_gene: TRBJ2-1
d_gene: -
abundance: once
CDR3aa: CASSEGGGLVNEQFF
CDR3nt: TGTGCCAGCAGCGAGGGGGGGGGCCTTGTCAATGAGCAGTTCTTC

v_gene: TRBV19
j_gene: TRBJ2-2
d_gene: -
abundance: -
CDR3aa: CASSPQGWYTGELFF
CDR3nt: TGTGCCAGTAGTCCCCAGGGGTGGTACACCGGGGAGCTGTTTTTT